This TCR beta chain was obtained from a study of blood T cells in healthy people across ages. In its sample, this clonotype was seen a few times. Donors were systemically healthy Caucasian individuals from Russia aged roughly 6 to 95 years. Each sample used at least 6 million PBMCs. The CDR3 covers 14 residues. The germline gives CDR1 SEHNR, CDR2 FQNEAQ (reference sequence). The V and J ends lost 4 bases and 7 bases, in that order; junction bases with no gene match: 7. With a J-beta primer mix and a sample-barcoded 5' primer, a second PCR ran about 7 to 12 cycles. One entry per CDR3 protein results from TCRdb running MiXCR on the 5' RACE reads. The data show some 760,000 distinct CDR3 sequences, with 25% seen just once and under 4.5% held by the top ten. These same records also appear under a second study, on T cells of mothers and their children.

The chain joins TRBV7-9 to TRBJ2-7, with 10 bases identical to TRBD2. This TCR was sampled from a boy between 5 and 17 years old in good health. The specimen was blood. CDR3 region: CASSSMGTSVEQYF. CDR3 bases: TGTGCCAGCAGCTCCATGGGGACTAGCGTGGAGCAGTACTTC.